The 11 T cell receptor beta chains listed next were all sequenced from one sample in a study of cytomegalovirus exposure and HLA in healthy donors. Primers included in the PCR were 60 Vbeta and 13 Jbeta primers. Libraries were prepared by immunoSEQ multiplex PCR; TCRdb keeps only in-frame clonotypes and omits some of them. The table has roughly 80,000 clones, over 60% seen once; the top ten hold about 1.1%. Sequenced: PBMCs. All receptors derive from a male donor in good health and CMV-seronegative.

The chain combines TRBV14 with TRBJ2-2; D is perhaps TRBD1 (5 bases). The V gene's germline CDR1 is SGHDN and CDR2 FVKESK. The CDR3 is 15 residues long. Between the trimmed V and J ends, which lost 3 bases and 0 bases, there was a span of 8 bases. The DNA for the CDR3 is TGTGCCAGCAGCCACAGGGTTGCGAACACCGGGGAGCTGTTTTTT. Amino acids: CASSHRVANTGELFF.

The gene calls are TRBV5-6 and TRBJ1-1, with D maybe TRBD1 (6 bases). The V gene lost 4 bases and the J gene lost 3 bases, with 16 bases spanning the gap. CDR1 is SGHDT, CDR2 YYEEEE, per germline. The CDR3 sequence is 15 residues long. The CDR3 loop is CASSLGTPGYTEAFF. The CDR3 coding sequence is TGTGCCAGCAGCCTCGGGACACCGGGGTACACTGAAGCTTTCTTT. The full variable domain, its missing parts supplied by reference TRBV5-6 and TRBJ1-1, is DAGVTQSPTHLIKTRGQQVTLRCSPKSGHDTVSWYQQALGQGPQFIFQYYEEEERQRGNFPDRFSGHQFPNYSSELNVNALLLGDSALYLCASSLGTPGYTEAFFGQGTRLTVV.

This rearrangement joins TRBV2 to TRBJ1-4; 7 bases are a match to TRBD1. V dropped 7 bases and J dropped 5; count of bases not matched to a gene: 10. Looked up from germline, CDR1 is SNHLY and CDR2 is FYNNEI. CDR3 length: 15 amino acids. The CDR3 is CASNVGQVKNEKLFF. The CDR3 coding sequence is TGTGCCAGCAATGTAGGACAGGTTAAAAATGAAAAACTGTTTTTT.

The genes are TRBV7-2 and TRBJ1-2; tentatively, D is TRBD1 (5 bases). V lost 5 bases and J 3 bases, leaving 16 bases between the germline ends. The germline gives CDR1 SGHTA, CDR2 FQGNSA. The CDR3 loop spans 15 amino acids. The CDR3 DNA reads as TGTGCCAGCAGCCCGGCGGTCGGGGGGGACTATGGCTACACCTTC. Its protein product is CASSPAVGGDYGYTF.

This clone occurred once. This chain connects TRBV4-3 to TRBJ2-7; 7 bases agree with TRBD1. V gave up 0 bases and J gave up 6 bases; unmatched junction bases: 8. Germline V gene lookup returns CDR1 LGHNA and CDR2 YSLEER. The CDR3 runs to 15 residues. This chain's CDR3 is CASSQESSAGGEQYF. CDR3 DNA sequence: TGCGCCAGCAGCCAAGAGTCGTCGGCAGGGGGCGAGCAGTACTTC.

This clone was recorded a few times. The rearrangement uses TRBV30 and TRBJ2-6; perhaps TRBD1 as D (6 bases). The V end lost 2 bases, the J end lost 4 bases, and 15 bases lay between the germline ends. Germline V gene sequence: CDR1 GTSNPN, CDR2 SVGIG (reference sequence). The CDR3 has 16 residues. The CDR3 region has the DNA TGTGCCTGGAGTCCAACAGGGATCTCAGGGGCCAACGTCCTGACTTTC. Encoded protein: CAWSPTGISGANVLTF.

This clone was detected only a few times. V gene TRBV15 combines with J gene TRBJ2-2; the D is unclear. V dropped 5 bases and J dropped 1 base, with 8 bases sitting between them. This CDR3 is built from 14 residues. Germline CDR1 and CDR2: LNHNV and YYDKDF (reference sequence). The CDR3 reads CATSPTRNTGELFF. DNA for the CDR3: TGTGCCACCAGCCCAACCAGGAACACCGGGGAGCTGTTTTTT.

The V and J genes are TRBV11-2 and TRBJ1-1, with D unresolved. The CDR3 loop spans 15 amino acids. V lost 5 bases to trimming and J lost 7 bases, with 20 bases between them. Germline V CDR1 and CDR2: SGHAT, FQNNGV. As DNA, the CDR3 is TGTGCCAGCAGCCCCTCGACGCATCAGCCGGGTGAAGCTTTCTTT. Protein sequence: CASSPSTHQPGEAFF.

The chain employs TRBV29-1 and TRBJ1-2; D not resolved. The V and J ends lost 3 bases and 7 bases respectively, with 9 bases between them. This CDR3 is 11 amino acids long. Germline CDR1 SQVTM, CDR2 ANQGSEA. This CDR3 is CSVDGVAGYTF. The DNA of the CDR3 is TGCAGCGTTGACGGGGTGGCTGGCTACACCTTC.

As to this clone: One end of the junction is discordant with germline, which a read error may explain. The rearrangement joins TRBV5-6 to TRBJ1-5, with TRBD1 identical over 7 bases. Germline V gene lookup returns CDR1 SGHDT and CDR2 YYEEEE. CDR3 length: 19 amino acids. CDR3: CASSLGIPRGIPSNQPQNF. The DNA of the CDR3 is TGTGCCAGCAGCTTGGGAATCCCCAGGGGGATCCCTAGCAATCAGCCCCAGAATTTT.

This chain uses TRBV9 with TRBJ1-5, with D perhaps matching TRBD1 (6 bases). Germline-derived CDR1 and CDR2 are SGDLS and YYNGEE. The V and J ends lost 4 bases and 0 bases respectively, with 11 bases between them. The CDR3 is 15 residues long. This CDR3 reads CASSTGGGSNQPQHF. The CDR3 DNA is TGTGCCAGCAGCACGGGAGGGGGTAGCAATCAGCCCCAGCATTTT. Drawing the rest from reference TRBV9 and TRBJ1-5, the complete variable domain is DSGVTQTPKHLITATGQRVTLRCSPRSGDLSVYWYQQSLDQGLQFLIQYYNGEERAKGNILERFSAQQFPDLHSELNLSSLELGDSALYFCASSTGGGSNQPQHFGDGTRLSIL.